These T cell receptor beta chains were read from a single sample in a study of blood T cell repertoires in COVID-19. Some clones are missing from TCRdb's copy, which holds only in-frame ones; the method was immunoSEQ multiplex PCR. This sample has approximately 34,000 clones, with approximately 91% found just once. Sequenced input: peripheral blood. These receptors originate from a man in his sixties with acute or convalescent COVID-19. CDR3s include the opening cysteine and the closing phenylalanine or tryptophan. A D gene is named only where the DNA matches it firmly. Rows may omit the clone size; those that give it use once, few, many or a size class.

clone_size d_call j_call v_call cdr3_aa cdr3_nt
NA NA TRBJ1-1 TRBV10-3 CAIRTGPDLEAFF TGTGCCATCAGGACAGGACCCGATTTAGAAGCTTTCTTT
NA TRBD1 TRBJ2-5 TRBV7-9 CASKQGAQIFETQYF TGTGCCAGCAAACAGGGGGCGCAGATTTTCGAGACCCAGTACTTC
NA NA TRBJ1-3 TRBV6-6 CASRTLNSGNTIYF TGTGCCAGCAGGACTCTGAACTCTGGAAACACCATATATTTT
NA NA TRBJ2-3 TRBV7-3 CASSFSVTDTQYF TGTGCCAGCAGTTTTAGCGTCACAGATACGCAGTATTTT
NA NA TRBJ2-3 TRBV18 CASSPALIADLTDTQYF TGTGCCAGCTCACCAGCGTTGATAGCGGATCTCACAGATACGCAGTATTTT
once TRBD2 TRBJ2-5 TRBV10-3 CAIRPGTTTQETQYF TGTGCCATCAGGCCAGGGACTACCACGCAAGAGACCCAGTACTTC
NA NA TRBJ2-1 TRBV9 CASSVQSSTRPDTYNEQFF TGTGCCAGCAGCGTACAGTCGTCTACTAGACCCGATACCTACAATGAGCAGTTCTTC
NA TRBD2 TRBJ2-5 TRBV7-9 CASSLGGLAGFQETQYF TGTGCCAGCAGCTTAGGGGGACTAGCGGGCTTCCAAGAGACCCAGTACTTC
NA NA TRBJ2-3 TRBV27 CASSLSLTALWGTDTQYF TGTGCCAGCAGTTTATCCCTGACTGCTTTATGGGGCACAGATACGCAGTATTTT
NA NA TRBJ1-1 TRBV4-3 CASSQDRGSLTEAFF TGCGCCAGCAGCCAAGATCGCGGCAGTCTCACTGAAGCTTTCTTT
NA NA TRBJ2-1 TRBV7-2 CASSLSGVTYNEQFF TGTGCCAGCAGCTTATCGGGAGTGACCTACAATGAGCAGTTCTTC
once TRBD2 TRBJ2-3 TRBV29-1 CSVAREGNTQYF TGCAGCGTTGCGCGGGAGGGGAATACGCAGTATTTT
NA TRBD2 TRBJ2-7 TRBV4-1 CASSQDQLAGEQYF TGCGCCAGCAGCCAAGATCAACTAGCGGGAGAGCAGTACTTC
NA NA TRBJ2-7 TRBV7-2 CASSLDVAASAYEQYF TGTGCCAGCAGCTTAGACGTAGCGGCGTCTGCGTACGAGCAGTACTTC
NA TRBD1 TRBJ1-1 TRBV7-9 CASSRTSGTVPNTEAFF TGTGCCAGCAGCCGCACTTCCGGGACAGTCCCGAACACTGAAGCTTTCTTT
NA TRBD1 TRBJ2-7 TRBV11-3 CASSLGRDRGSEQYF TGTGCCAGCAGCTTGGGCCGGGACAGGGGGTCCGAGCAGTACTTC
NA NA TRBJ1-6 TRBV5-1 CASSLGSAGSNNSPLHF TGCGCCAGCAGCTTGGGCTCCGCAGGGTCTAATAATTCACCCCTCCACTTT
NA NA TRBJ1-2 TRBV5-1 CASSLSLSYGYTF TGCGCCAGCAGCTTGTCCTTGAGCTATGGCTACACCTTC
NA TRBD1 TRBJ1-5 TRBV19 CASSILLGQGAQPQHF TGTGCCAGTAGTATATTGCTTGGCCAGGGGGCTCAGCCCCAGCATTTT
NA NA TRBJ1-2 TRBV20-1 CSANRETGYTF TGCAGTGCTAACAGGGAAACTGGCTACACCTTC
NA TRBD1 TRBJ1-4 TRBV6-5 CASRPSGTGGEKLFF TGTGCCAGCAGACCCTCCGGGACAGGGGGAGAAAAACTGTTTTTT
NA NA TRBJ2-2 TRBV5-4 CASSTTVGQGTGELFF TGTGCCAGCAGTACTACTGTAGGGCAGGGCACCGGGGAGCTGTTTTTT
NA NA TRBJ1-1 TRBV7-9 CASSLDNVNTEAFF TGTGCCAGCAGCTTAGACAACGTGAACACTGAAGCTTTCTTT
NA TRBD2 TRBJ2-1 TRBV5-1 CASSRGLAGAYNEQFF TGCGCCAGCAGCCGCGGACTAGCGGGAGCCTACAATGAGCAGTTCTTC
NA TRBD1 TRBJ1-4 TRBV5-1 CASRDGTGPEKLFF TGCGCCAGCAGAGACGGGACAGGGCCCGAAAAACTGTTTTTT
NA NA TRBJ2-4 TRBV5-6 CASSLDRGLLAKNIQYF TGTGCCAGCAGCTTGGATCGCGGATTACTAGCCAAAAACATTCAGTACTTC
NA TRBD2 TRBJ2-3 TRBV5-4 CASSAPASRGGTQYF TGTGCCAGCAGCGCACCCGCGAGCCGGGGGGGTACGCAGTATTTT
NA TRBD1 TRBJ2-7 TRBV6-5 CASSLTGSGGNEQYF TGTGCCAGCAGCCTGACAGGGAGTGGTGGTAACGAGCAGTACTTC
NA TRBD1 TRBJ1-5 TRBV4-2 CASSQDRDRPRQPQHF TGTGCCAGCAGCCAAGATCGGGACAGGCCGCGGCAGCCCCAGCATTTT
NA NA TRBJ1-2 TRBV7-2 CASSLTASGYTF TGTGCCAGCAGCTTAACAGCAAGCGGCTACACCTTC
NA NA TRBJ1-1 TRBV5-1 CASSLARGHSTPEAFF TGCGCCAGCAGCTTGGCCAGAGGACACTCGACCCCTGAAGCTTTCTTT
NA TRBD1 TRBJ1-1 TRBV5-1 CASSPTFDRADTEAFF TGCGCCAGCAGCCCAACTTTTGACAGGGCAGACACTGAAGCTTTCTTT